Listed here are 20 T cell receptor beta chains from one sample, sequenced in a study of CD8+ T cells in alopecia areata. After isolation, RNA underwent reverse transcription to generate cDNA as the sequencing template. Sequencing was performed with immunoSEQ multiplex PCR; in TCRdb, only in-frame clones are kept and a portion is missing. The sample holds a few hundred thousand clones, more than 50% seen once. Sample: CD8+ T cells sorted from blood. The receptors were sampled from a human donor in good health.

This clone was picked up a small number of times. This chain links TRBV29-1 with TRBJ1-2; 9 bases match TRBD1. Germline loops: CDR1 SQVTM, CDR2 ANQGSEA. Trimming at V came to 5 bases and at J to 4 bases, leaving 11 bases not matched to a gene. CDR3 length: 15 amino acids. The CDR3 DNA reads TGCAGCGTTAACTCCGGGACAGGGATCCCCTATGGCTACACCTTC. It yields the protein CSVNSGTGIPYGYTF.

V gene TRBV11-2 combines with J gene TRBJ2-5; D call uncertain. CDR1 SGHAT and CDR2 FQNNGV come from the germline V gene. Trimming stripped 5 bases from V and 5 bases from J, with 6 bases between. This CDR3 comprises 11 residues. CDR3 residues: CASSPSETQYF. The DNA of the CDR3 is TGTGCCAGCAGCCCATCGGAGACCCAGTACTTC.

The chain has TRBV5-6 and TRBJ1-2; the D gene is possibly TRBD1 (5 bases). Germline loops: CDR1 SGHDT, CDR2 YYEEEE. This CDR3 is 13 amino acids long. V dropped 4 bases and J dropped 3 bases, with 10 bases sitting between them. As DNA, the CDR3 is TGTGCCAGCAGCCGACGCAGGGACTATGGCTACACCTTC. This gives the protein CASSRRRDYGYTF.

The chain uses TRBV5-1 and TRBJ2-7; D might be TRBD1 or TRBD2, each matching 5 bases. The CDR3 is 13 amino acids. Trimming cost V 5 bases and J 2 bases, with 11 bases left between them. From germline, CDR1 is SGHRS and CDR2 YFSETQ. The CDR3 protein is CASSGGVTYEQYF. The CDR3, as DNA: TGCGCCAGCAGTGGGGGAGTCACCTACGAGCAGTACTTC.

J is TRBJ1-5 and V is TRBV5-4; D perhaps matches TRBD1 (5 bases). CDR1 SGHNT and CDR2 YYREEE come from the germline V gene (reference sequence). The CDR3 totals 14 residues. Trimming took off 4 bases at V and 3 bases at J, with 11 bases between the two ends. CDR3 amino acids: CASSLGGSNQPQHF. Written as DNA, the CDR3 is TGTGCCAGCAGCCTCGGGGGATCCAATCAGCCCCAGCATTTT.

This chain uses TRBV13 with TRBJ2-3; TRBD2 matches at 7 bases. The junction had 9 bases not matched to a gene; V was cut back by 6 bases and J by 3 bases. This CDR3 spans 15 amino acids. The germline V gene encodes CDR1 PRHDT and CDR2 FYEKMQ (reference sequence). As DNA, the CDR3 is TGTGCCAGCAGTAGCGGCAGGCGGGGGACAGATACGCAGTATTTT. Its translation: CASSSGRRGTDTQYF.

CDR3 amino acids: CASSLAGQDSYEQYF. In DNA, the CDR3 is TGTGCCAGCAGCTTAGCGGGACAGGATTCATACGAGCAGTACTTC. The chain is built from TRBV7-2 and TRBJ2-7, with 8 bases matching TRBD1. This CDR3 region has 15 residues. V lost 0 bases and J lost 4; bases outside the gene matches: 5. CDR1 SGHTA and CDR2 FQGNSA come from the germline V gene. The full variable domain, rest sourced from reference TRBV7-2 and TRBJ2-7, is GAGVSQSPSNKVTEKGKDVELRCDPISGHTALYWYRQSLGQGLEFLIYFQGNSAPDKSGLPSDRFSAERTGGSVSTLTIQRTQQEDSAVYLCASSLAGQDSYEQYFGPGTRLTVT.

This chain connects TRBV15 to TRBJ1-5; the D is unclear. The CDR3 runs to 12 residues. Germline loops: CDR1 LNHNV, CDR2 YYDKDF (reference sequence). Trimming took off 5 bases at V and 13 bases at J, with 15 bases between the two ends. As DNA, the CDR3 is TGTGCCACCAGCGTTAGAGGACCTTTTCAGCATTTT. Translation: CATSVRGPFQHF.

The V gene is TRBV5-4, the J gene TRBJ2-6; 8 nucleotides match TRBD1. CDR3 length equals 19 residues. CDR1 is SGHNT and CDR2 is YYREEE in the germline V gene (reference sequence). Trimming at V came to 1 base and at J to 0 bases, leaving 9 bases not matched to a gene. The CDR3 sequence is CASSLPGVTGVSGANVLTF. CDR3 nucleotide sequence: TGTGCCAGCAGCTTGCCGGGAGTGACAGGGGTCTCTGGGGCCAACGTCCTGACTTTC.

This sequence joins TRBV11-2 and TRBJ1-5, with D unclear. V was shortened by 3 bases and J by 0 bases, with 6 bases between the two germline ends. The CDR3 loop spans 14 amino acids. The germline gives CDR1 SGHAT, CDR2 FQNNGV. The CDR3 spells CASSLGYSNQPQHF. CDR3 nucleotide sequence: TGTGCCAGCAGCTTGGGGTATAGCAATCAGCCCCAGCATTTT.

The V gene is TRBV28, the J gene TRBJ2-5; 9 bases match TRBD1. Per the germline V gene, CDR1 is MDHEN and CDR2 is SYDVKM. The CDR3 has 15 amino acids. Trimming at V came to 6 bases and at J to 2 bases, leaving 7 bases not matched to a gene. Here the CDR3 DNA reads TGTGCCAGCAGCTTTGGGACAGGGAAGCAAGAGACCCAGTACTTC. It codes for CASSFGTGKQETQYF.

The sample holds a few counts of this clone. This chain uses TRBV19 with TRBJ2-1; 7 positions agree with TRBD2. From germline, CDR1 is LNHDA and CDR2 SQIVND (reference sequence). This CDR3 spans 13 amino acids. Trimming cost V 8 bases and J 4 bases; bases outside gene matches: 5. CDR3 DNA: TGTGCCAGTCAGGACGGGGGGTACAATGAGCAGTTCTTC. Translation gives CASQDGGYNEQFF.

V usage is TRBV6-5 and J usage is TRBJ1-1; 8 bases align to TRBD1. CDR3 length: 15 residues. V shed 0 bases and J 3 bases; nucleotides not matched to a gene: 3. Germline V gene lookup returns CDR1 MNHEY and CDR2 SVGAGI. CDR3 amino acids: CASSYSETGDTEAFF. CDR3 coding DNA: TGTGCCAGCAGTTACTCTGAGACAGGGGACACTGAAGCTTTCTTT.

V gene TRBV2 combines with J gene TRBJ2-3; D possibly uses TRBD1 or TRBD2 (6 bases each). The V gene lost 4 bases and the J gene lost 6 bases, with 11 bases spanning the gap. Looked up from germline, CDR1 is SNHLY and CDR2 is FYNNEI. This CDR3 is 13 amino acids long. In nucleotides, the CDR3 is TGTGCCAGCAGTGCGAGGGGGGCTGATACGCAGTATTTT. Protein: CASSARGADTQYF.

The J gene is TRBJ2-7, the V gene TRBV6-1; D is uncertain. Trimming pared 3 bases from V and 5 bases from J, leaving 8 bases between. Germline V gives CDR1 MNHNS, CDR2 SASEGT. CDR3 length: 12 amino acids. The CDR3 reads CASSDTPDEQYF. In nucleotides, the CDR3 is TGTGCCAGCAGTGACACACCCGACGAGCAGTACTTC.

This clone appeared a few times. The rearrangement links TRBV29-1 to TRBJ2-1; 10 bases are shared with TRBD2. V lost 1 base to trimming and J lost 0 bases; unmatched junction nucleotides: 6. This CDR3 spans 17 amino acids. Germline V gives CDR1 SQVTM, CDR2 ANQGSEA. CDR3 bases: TGCAGCGTTGAAGGGACTAGCGGCCCGGGCTCCTACAATGAGCAGTTCTTC. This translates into CSVEGTSGPGSYNEQFF.

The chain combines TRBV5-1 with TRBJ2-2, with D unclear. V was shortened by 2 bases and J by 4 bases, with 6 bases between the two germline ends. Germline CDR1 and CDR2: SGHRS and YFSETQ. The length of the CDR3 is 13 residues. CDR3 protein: CASSFGRTGELFF. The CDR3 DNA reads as TGCGCCAGCAGCTTCGGACGCACCGGGGAGCTGTTTTTT.

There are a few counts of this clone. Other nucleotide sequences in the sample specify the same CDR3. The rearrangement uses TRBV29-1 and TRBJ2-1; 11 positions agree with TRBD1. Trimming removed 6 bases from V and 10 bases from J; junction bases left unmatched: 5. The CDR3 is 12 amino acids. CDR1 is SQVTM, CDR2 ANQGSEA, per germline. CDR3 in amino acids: CSVPRTGGEQFF. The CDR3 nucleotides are TGCAGCGTACCCCGGACAGGGGGCGAGCAGTTCTTC.

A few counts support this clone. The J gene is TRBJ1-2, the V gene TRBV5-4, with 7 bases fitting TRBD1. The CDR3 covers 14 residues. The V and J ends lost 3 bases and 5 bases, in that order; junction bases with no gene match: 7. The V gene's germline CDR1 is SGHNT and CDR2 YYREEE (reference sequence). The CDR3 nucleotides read TGTGCCAGCAGCTACAGGGGATCTGGGTATGGCTACACCTTC. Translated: CASSYRGSGYGYTF.

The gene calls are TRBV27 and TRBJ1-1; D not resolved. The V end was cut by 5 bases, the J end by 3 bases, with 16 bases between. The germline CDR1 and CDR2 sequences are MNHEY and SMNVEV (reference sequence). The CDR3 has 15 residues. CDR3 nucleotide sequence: TGTGCCAGCAGTGCCCTGATGGGGATGGACACTGAAGCTTTCTTT. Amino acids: CASSALMGMDTEAFF.